The 32 T cell receptor beta chains listed next were all sequenced from one sample in a study of early T cells in non-severe SARS-CoV-2 infection. TCRdb redid the calling of the 5' RACE reads with MiXCR, one entry per CDR3 protein. The table shows 95,000 to 150,000 distinct CDR3 sequences, with about 16% occurring only once. The sample was whole blood. These receptors were taken from an adult who was a healthcare worker with PCR-confirmed SARS-CoV-2 infection or an uninfected control (not recorded which).

This clonotype has a handful of counts. The chain links TRBV25-1 to TRBJ2-7; no reliable D call. Between the trimmed V and J ends, which lost 2 bases and 3 bases, there was a span of 5 bases. The V gene's germline CDR1 is MGHDK and CDR2 SYGVNS. The CDR3 is 12 amino acids. CDR3 in DNA: TGTGCCAGCAGTGAAGTCGGCTACGAGCAGTACTTC. Amino acids: CASSEVGYEQYF.

The CDR3 DNA reads as TGTGCCAGCAGCCGGGGGGGGCCAGAGACCCAGTACTTC. Residues: CASSRGGPETQYF. This chain connects TRBV27 to TRBJ2-5; 8 bases are shared with TRBD2. CDR1 and CDR2 (germline): MNHEY, SMNVEV (reference sequence). The CDR3 extends over 13 amino acids. With V trimmed by 6 bases and J by 4 bases, 4 bases remained unmatched.

This clonotype has only a few counts. The rearrangement joins TRBV10-3 to TRBJ1-3; tentative D call: TRBD1 (5 bases). The V and J ends lost 4 bases and 4 bases respectively, with 14 bases between them. This CDR3 has 15 amino acids. The germline V gene encodes CDR1 ENHRY and CDR2 SYGVKD. CDR3 nucleotide sequence: TGTGCCATCAGTGGGGGCGAACTTTCCGGAAACACCATATATTTT. It codes for CAISGGELSGNTIYF.

The rearrangement joins TRBV7-2 to TRBJ2-1, with 7 bases identical to TRBD2. There are 17 residues in the CDR3. J lost 0 bases, V lost 1 base, and 6 bases had no gene match. Germline CDR1 reads SGHTA; CDR2 reads FQGNSA. DNA for the CDR3: TGTGCCAGCAGCTTAGTTATTAGCGGGCTCTCCTACAATGAGCAGTTCTTC. This codes for CASSLVISGLSYNEQFF.

This clonotype was counted a few times. The chain uses TRBV4-1 and TRBJ2-7, with 12 bases aligning to TRBD2. V lost 1 base to trimming and J lost 2 bases; unmatched junction nucleotides: 3. The CDR3 is made up of 16 amino acids. Germline CDR1 MGHRA, CDR2 YSYEKL. CDR3 in DNA: TGCGCCAGCAGCCAAGTGACTAGCGGGGGCCCCTACGAGCAGTACTTC. It is translated as CASSQVTSGGPYEQYF.

This clonotype occurred a few times. V usage is TRBV7-9 and J usage is TRBJ1-1; D not certain. This CDR3 is 13 amino acids long. The V gene's germline CDR1 is SEHNR and CDR2 FQNEAQ (reference sequence). Deletions cut 5 bases from V and 4 bases from J, with 11 bases between. CDR3 loop: CASSPTVSTEAFF. The CDR3 DNA reads TGTGCCAGCAGCCCGACGGTGTCCACTGAAGCTTTCTTT.

The V gene is TRBV7-3, the J gene TRBJ2-2; D gene ambiguous. The V gene's germline CDR1 is SGHTA and CDR2 FQGTGA. Trimming left V 2 bases short and J 6 bases short, with 7 bases between. CDR3 length: 13 amino acids. CDR3 region: CASSLGGAGELFF. CDR3 nucleotides: TGTGCCAGCAGCTTAGGCGGTGCCGGGGAGCTGTTTTTT. Based on the CDR3 plus reference TRBV7-3 and TRBJ2-2, the full variable domain is GAGVSQTPSNKVTEKGKYVELRCDPISGHTALYWYRQSLGQGPEFLIYFQGTGAADDSGLPNDRFFAVRPEGSVSTLKIQRTERGDSAVYLCASSLGGAGELFFGEGSRLTVL.

This clonotype has a handful of counts. The chain couples TRBV6-2 or TRBV6-3 to TRBJ1-1; D not certain. V was clipped by 2 bases and J by 3 bases, with 4 bases between them. The length of the CDR3 is 12 residues. Germline V gene lookup returns CDR1 MNHEY and CDR2 SVGEGT. CDR3 in DNA: TGTGCCAGCAGTTACAGGGACACTGAAGCTTTCTTT. It encodes CASSYRDTEAFF.

This clonotype was seen repeatedly, ten times or more. The V gene is TRBV10-3, the J gene TRBJ2-7; TRBD2 aligns across 11 bases. The V gene end was trimmed by 7 bases and the J gene end by 4 bases; junction bases not matched to a gene: 3. Per the germline V gene, CDR1 is ENHRY and CDR2 is SYGVKD. The CDR3 is made up of 13 amino acids. This CDR3 reads CAIKGTSGYEQYF. CDR3 sequence (DNA): TGTGCCATCAAGGGGACTAGCGGTTACGAGCAGTACTTC.

This rearrangement joins TRBV7-9 to TRBJ1-3; D ambiguous. The CDR3 is made up of 14 amino acids. Trimming stripped 0 bases from V and 2 bases from J, with 5 bases between. Germline CDR1 reads SEHNR; CDR2 reads FQNEAQ (reference sequence). CDR3 in amino acids: CASSLASAGNTIYF. Written as DNA, the CDR3 is TGTGCCAGCAGCTTAGCGTCGGCTGGAAACACCATATATTTT.

The chain links TRBV27 to TRBJ2-7; the D gene is possibly TRBD1 (5 bases). Between the trimmed V and J ends, which lost 5 bases and 5 bases, there was a span of 13 bases. This CDR3 is 13 amino acids long. The germline V gene has CDR1 MNHEY and CDR2 SMNVEV (reference sequence). Here the CDR3 DNA reads TGTGCCAGCAGTCCCCAGGGCAAACACGAGCAGTACTTC. This codes for CASSPQGKHEQYF.

This clonotype was counted only a few times. The chain has TRBV2 and TRBJ1-2, with D uncertain. Trimming took 7 bases from V and 7 from J, leaving 16 bases between them. The germline V gene encodes CDR1 SNHLY and CDR2 FYNNEI. The CDR3 runs to 13 residues. The chain's CDR3 is CASTLYGEGGYTF. The CDR3 DNA is TGTGCCAGCACACTATATGGCGAAGGTGGCTACACCTTC.

The gene calls are TRBV29-1 and TRBJ2-3, with D perhaps matching TRBD1 (5 bases). The length of the CDR3 is 11 residues. Germline CDR1 SQVTM, CDR2 ANQGSEA. V was cut by 5 bases and J by 4 bases, with 7 bases left in between. The CDR3 DNA reads TGCAGCGTTAGGGGTGCAGATACGCAGTATTTT. As protein: CSVRGADTQYF.

V usage is TRBV13 and J usage is TRBJ2-7; perhaps D is TRBD1 or TRBD2 (5 bases each). Trimming left V 5 bases short and J 0 bases short, with 14 bases between. CDR1 PRHDT and CDR2 FYEKMQ come from the germline V gene (reference sequence). The CDR3 spans 15 residues. The CDR3 DNA is TGTGCCAGCAGCGGGACCTACTTGGACTCCTACGAGCAGTACTTC. Amino acids: CASSGTYLDSYEQYF.

This clonotype was counted only a few times. The chain links TRBV20-1 to TRBJ2-7; 9 nucleotides agree with TRBD2. V trimming: 6 bases; J trimming: 5 bases; junction bases outside the gene matches: 14. The CDR3 has 15 amino acids. Germline V lookup: CDR1 DFQATT, CDR2 SNEGSKA (reference sequence). The CDR3, as DNA: TGCAGTGCCATGCCTACTAGCGGGCAAGGGAACGAGCAGTACTTC. This sequence encodes CSAMPTSGQGNEQYF.

This clonotype was counted a few times. The chain is built from TRBV4-1 and TRBJ1-2; D is unresolved. CDR3 length equals 14 residues. V lost 0 bases to trimming and J lost 2 bases, with 7 bases between them. Germline-derived CDR1 and CDR2 are MGHRA and YSYEKL. The CDR3 region has the DNA TGCGCCAGCAGCCAAGAGTACTCCAACTATGGCTACACCTTC. It yields the protein CASSQEYSNYGYTF.

This clonotype was detected only a few times. The chain carries TRBV18 and TRBJ1-2; D call uncertain. Trimming left V 3 bases short and J 0 bases short, with 14 bases between. CDR1 KGHSH and CDR2 LQKENI come from the germline V gene. This CDR3 contains 16 residues. The DNA for the CDR3 is TGTGCCAGCTCACCGACTTCGACGGCAGCTAACTATGGCTACACCTTC. This translates into CASSPTSTAANYGYTF.

This clonotype showed up just a few times. V usage is TRBV29-1 and J usage is TRBJ1-2; no clear D gene. V shed 0 bases and J shed 4 bases, with 0 bases lying between them. CDR1 is SQVTM and CDR2 is ANQGSEA in the germline V gene. There are 10 residues in the CDR3. CDR3 DNA sequence: TGCAGCGTTGAAGACTATGGCTACACCTTC. The encoded protein is CSVEDYGYTF.

This clonotype was detected only once. The rearrangement uses TRBV3-1 and TRBJ2-3; TRBD1 might be the D (6 bases). The CDR3 has 19 amino acids. V lost 2 bases, J lost 2 bases, and 23 bases lay in between. CDR1 and CDR2 (germline): LGHDT, YNNKEL (reference sequence). CDR3 protein: CASSQSPGLPEGDTDTQYF. Written as DNA, the CDR3 is TGTGCCAGCAGCCAATCCCCGGGGCTCCCCGAGGGGGACACAGATACGCAGTATTTT.

The rearrangement links TRBV5-1 to TRBJ2-5, with TRBD1 as a possible D gene (6 bases). This CDR3 is 15 amino acids long. Germline values: CDR1 SGHRS, CDR2 YFSETQ. Trimming took 0 bases from V and 2 from J, leaving 11 bases between them. In nucleotides, the CDR3 is TGCGCCAGCAGCTTGGCGACAGGTATTCAAGAGACCCAGTACTTC. Its protein product is CASSLATGIQETQYF.

The CDR3 nucleotides are TGTGCCAGCAGTCCCGCGGGGTCGGAGGAAGATACGCAGTATTTT. It codes for CASSPAGSEEDTQYF. The gene calls are TRBV12-3 or TRBV12-4 and TRBJ2-3, with D tentatively TRBD2 (6 bases). V lost 5 bases to trimming and J lost 5 bases, with 17 bases between them. The CDR3 is 15 residues long.

This sequence joins TRBV7-8 and TRBJ2-7; a weak D match, TRBD1 (6 bases). The V gene lost 5 bases and the J gene lost 3 bases, with 20 bases spanning the gap. The CDR3 has 16 amino acids. The germline gives CDR1 SGHVS, CDR2 FQNEAQ. The chain's CDR3 is CASSLRDTPAGYEQYF. The CDR3 DNA is TGTGCCAGCAGCCTCCGGGACACCCCGGCTGGCTACGAGCAGTACTTC. The full variable domain, rest sourced from reference TRBV7-8 and TRBJ2-7, is GAGVSQSPRYKVAKRGQDVALRCDPISGHVSLFWYQQALGQGPEFLTYFQNEAQLDKSGLPSDRFFAERPEGSVSTLKIQRTQQEDSAVYLCASSLRDTPAGYEQYFGPGTRLTVT.

This clonotype was found a few times. This chain connects TRBV7-6 to TRBJ2-5; the D gene is possibly TRBD1 (5 bases). CDR1 SGHVS and CDR2 FNYEAQ come from the germline V gene. The germline V and J ends were trimmed by 1 base and 4 bases, with 16 bases remaining between them. The length of the CDR3 is 16 residues. This CDR3 reads CASSLDFGQGPETQYF. Written as DNA, the CDR3 is TGTGCCAGCAGCTTAGATTTTGGGCAGGGCCCAGAGACCCAGTACTTC.

This clonotype was found a few times. The chain carries TRBV6-2 or TRBV6-3 and TRBJ2-7; tentative D call: TRBD2 (5 bases). Germline-derived CDR1 and CDR2 are MNHEY and SVGEGT. With 6 bases removed from V and 7 bases from J, the gap between germline ends came to 13 bases. This CDR3 has 12 residues. The CDR3 region is CASSPVAYEQYF. The CDR3, as DNA: TGTGCCAGCAGCCCTGTAGCGTATGAGCAGTACTTC.

This clonotype was counted a few times. The chain combines TRBV6-4 with TRBJ2-2; D may be TRBD2 (7 bases). CDR1 is MRHNA and CDR2 is SNTAGT in the germline V gene. The CDR3 is made up of 15 amino acids. The V end lost 4 bases, the J end lost 4 bases, and 13 bases lay between the germline ends. The CDR3 sequence is CASSVDGGRTGELFF. CDR3 coding DNA: TGTGCCAGCAGTGTTGACGGGGGGCGCACCGGGGAGCTGTTTTTT.

This clonotype has only a few counts. The V gene is TRBV30, the J gene TRBJ2-2, with D possibly being TRBD2 (6 bases). The germline CDR1 and CDR2 sequences are GTSNPN and SVGIG (reference sequence). This CDR3 has 14 amino acids. V dropped 3 bases and J dropped 2 bases, with 10 bases sitting between them. This CDR3 is CAWRGSGNTGELFF. For the CDR3, the DNA is TGTGCCTGGAGGGGTAGCGGTAACACCGGGGAGCTGTTTTTT.

This chain connects TRBV12-3 or TRBV12-4 to TRBJ1-5, with D unclear. V lost 3 bases, J lost 4 bases, and 7 bases lay in between. The CDR3 extends over 13 amino acids. CDR3 in DNA: TGTGCCAGCAGTTTGATGGGAAATCAGCCCCAGCATTTT. This gives the protein CASSLMGNQPQHF.

In its sample, this clonotype was seen a few times. CDR3 DNA: TGCGCCAGCAGCCAGTACGGGGGGGACAGGGACCCCGTTTGGGGTGGCTACACCTTC. This translates into CASSQYGGDRDPVWGGYTF. J is TRBJ1-2 and V is TRBV4-1; 9 bases line up with TRBD1. The CDR3 is made up of 19 amino acids. Germline V gene sequence: CDR1 MGHRA, CDR2 YSYEKL. The V and J ends lost 3 bases and 7 bases, in that order; junction bases with no gene match: 21.

The chain has TRBV6-2 or TRBV6-3 and TRBJ2-6, with D tentatively TRBD1 or TRBD2 (5 bases each). Trimming took 11 bases from V and 0 from J, leaving 20 bases between them. The CDR3 is made up of 17 amino acids. From germline, CDR1 is MNHEY and CDR2 SVGEGT. The CDR3 bases are TGTGCCTCCAACGGGGACGCAACCTTCTCTGGGGCCAACGTCCTGACTTTC. Translated, it gives CASNGDATFSGANVLTF.

The chain recombines TRBV9 with TRBJ1-3, with D tentatively TRBD1 (5 bases). The CDR3 loop spans 14 amino acids. Germline lookup yields CDR1 SGDLS and CDR2 YYNGEE. The V end lost 2 bases, the J end lost 0 bases, and 6 bases lay between the germline ends. CDR3 nucleotides: TGTGCCAGCAGCGTGGGGACCTCTGGAAACACCATATATTTT. This translates into CASSVGTSGNTIYF. Drawing the rest from reference TRBV9 and TRBJ1-3, the complete variable domain is DSGVTQTPKHLITATGQRVTLRCSPRSGDLSVYWYQQSLDQGLQFLIQYYNGEERAKGNILERFSAQQFPDLHSELNLSSLELGDSALYFCASSVGTSGNTIYFGEGSWLTVV.

This clonotype has at least ten counts. The rearrangement joins TRBV9 to TRBJ2-1, with 10 positions matching TRBD2. The trim removed 4 bases at V and 3 bases at J, leaving 7 bases unmatched. CDR3 length equals 16 residues. CDR1 is SGDLS, CDR2 YYNGEE, per germline. CDR3 amino acids: CASSKEVAGGYNEQFF. DNA of the CDR3: TGTGCCAGCAGCAAAGAGGTAGCGGGGGGCTACAATGAGCAGTTCTTC.

V and J are TRBV12-3 or TRBV12-4 and TRBJ1-2; D remains ambiguous. Deletions cut 6 bases from V and 4 bases from J, with 15 bases between. CDR3 length: 14 amino acids. The DNA of the CDR3 is TGTGCCAGCAGCCCTGGACGGATCCTCTATGGCTACACCTTC. Translated: CASSPGRILYGYTF.